The 13 T cell receptor beta chains given below trace back to one sample, sequenced in a study of blood T cell repertoires in COVID-19 (dated by TCRdb to the early 2020s). Libraries were made using the immunoSEQ multiplex PCR assay. Imported from immuneACCESS, the table was reduced by TCRdb to in-frame sequences with V and J called. These copies leave out some clones; in studies compared against another copy, an unresolved V gene accounts for under half, and the cause of the remainder is not known. The sample table contains roughly 240,000 clones; only one count was recorded for more than 65% of them. The ten largest clonotypes hold over 2% of the sample. Sequencing input: peripheral blood. These receptor sequences come from a middle-aged man who had recovered from COVID-19.

This clone has just one count. This chain links TRBV9 with TRBJ2-3; 8 nucleotides align to TRBD2. The CDR3 covers 14 residues. V dropped 3 bases and J dropped 2; count of bases not matched to a gene: 2. Germline assignment: CDR1 SGDLS and CDR2 YYNGEE. As DNA, the CDR3 is TGTGCCAGCAGCGCGACTAGCGTCACAGATACGCAGTATTTT. This encodes CASSATSVTDTQYF. Looking up the rest from reference TRBV9 and TRBJ2-3 gives the full variable domain: DSGVTQTPKHLITATGQRVTLRCSPRSGDLSVYWYQQSLDQGLQFLIQYYNGEERAKGNILERFSAQQFPDLHSELNLSSLELGDSALYFCASSATSVTDTQYFGPGTRLTVL.

In this sample, this clone turned up a few times. This chain connects TRBV2 to TRBJ2-2, with unresolved D. The V gene's germline CDR1 is SNHLY and CDR2 FYNNEI. Trimming stripped 6 bases from V and 1 base from J, with 9 bases between. The CDR3 spans 14 residues. The CDR3 reads CASRRQLNTGELFF. The CDR3 region has the DNA TGTGCCAGCAGGCGGCAGCTGAACACCGGGGAGCTGTTTTTT.

The rearrangement links TRBV7-2 to TRBJ1-5, with TRBD1 identical over 11 bases. There are 16 residues in the CDR3. V shed 2 bases, J shed 4 bases, and the junction held 4 bases outside the gene matches. The germline V gene encodes CDR1 SGHTA and CDR2 FQGNSA. The CDR3: CASSLQGQGANQPQHF. In DNA, the CDR3 is TGTGCCAGCAGCTTACAAGGACAGGGGGCAAATCAGCCCCAGCATTTT.

The chain combines TRBV4-3 with TRBJ1-2; TRBD1 agrees at 8 bases. This CDR3 region has 18 residues. Trimming took 0 bases from V and 0 from J; bases not matched to a gene: 9. Germline V gene data show CDR1 as LGHNA and CDR2 as YSLEER. The CDR3 DNA is TGCGCCAGCAGCCAAGATAGTGTGGGGACAGGCCCTAACTATGGCTACACCTTC. It encodes CASSQDSVGTGPNYGYTF.

This sequence joins TRBV7-9 and TRBJ1-1; D remains unclear. Trimming took 7 bases from V and 7 from J, leaving 10 bases between them. The CDR3 loop spans 11 amino acids. Germline lookup yields CDR1 SEHNR and CDR2 FQNEAQ (reference sequence). The CDR3 sequence: CASTLGGEAFF. DNA for the CDR3: TGTGCCAGCACCCTAGGAGGTGAAGCTTTCTTT.

With regard to this clone: A read error is possible here, since a much larger clone lies one base away. The same CDR3 can be traced to other DNA sequences in this sample. The chain uses TRBV9 and TRBJ2-2, with D tentatively TRBD2 (5 bases). With 1 base removed from V and 1 base from J, the gap between germline ends came to 5 bases. Per germline, CDR1 SGDLS and CDR2 YYNGEE. This CDR3 spans 14 amino acids. The CDR3 sequence: CASSVRGNTGELFF. The CDR3 coding sequence is TGTGCCAGCAGCGTACGGGGGAACACCGGGGAGCTGTTTTTT.

The V gene is TRBV9, the J gene TRBJ1-6, with 9 nucleotides matching TRBD1. CDR1 and CDR2 from the germline V gene are SGDLS and YYNGEE. The CDR3 contains 14 residues. V trimming: 3 bases; J trimming: 10 bases; junction bases outside the gene matches: 5. This CDR3 is CASSAGTGISPLHF. CDR3 nucleotide sequence: TGTGCCAGCAGCGCCGGGACAGGGATCTCACCCCTCCACTTT.

The rearrangement uses TRBV11-2 and TRBJ1-2, with 11 bases matching TRBD1. The CDR3 is 15 residues long. CDR1 is SGHAT, CDR2 FQNNGV, per germline. V trimming: 5 bases; J trimming: 2 bases; junction bases outside the gene matches: 4. The chain's CDR3 is CASSTWDRGNYGYTF. The DNA of the CDR3 is TGTGCCAGCAGCACCTGGGACAGGGGGAACTATGGCTACACCTTC.

J is TRBJ2-7 and V is TRBV19; possibly TRBD1 for D (6 bases). Germline V gives CDR1 LNHDA, CDR2 SQIVND (reference sequence). V dropped 1 base and J dropped 2 bases, with 9 bases sitting between them. The CDR3 loop spans 14 amino acids. The CDR3 reads CASSIGDTAYEQYF. CDR3 DNA: TGTGCCAGTAGTATAGGGGACACGGCCTACGAGCAGTACTTC.

This chain links TRBV27 with TRBJ2-5; 8 nucleotides match TRBD1. V gave up 5 bases and J gave up 7 bases; unmatched junction bases: 6. The CDR3 is made up of 13 amino acids. Germline V gene sequence: CDR1 MNHEY, CDR2 SMNVEV (reference sequence). The CDR3 DNA follows: TGTGCCAGCAGTCCAGGGGGCTTAGGGACCCAGTACTTC. Its translation is CASSPGGLGTQYF.

The gene calls are TRBV5-1 and TRBJ1-2, with D perhaps TRBD1 (5 bases). The CDR3 loop spans 12 amino acids. V lost 0 bases, J lost 5 bases, and 5 bases lay in between. CDR1 and CDR2 from the germline V gene are SGHRS and YFSETQ. The CDR3 protein is CASSLEGYGYTF. The DNA of the CDR3 is TGCGCCAGCAGCTTGGAGGGGTATGGCTACACCTTC. Full variable domain (remainder filled in from reference TRBV5-1 and TRBJ1-2): KAGVTQTPRYLIKTRGQQVTLSCSPISGHRSVSWYQQTPGQGLQFLFEYFSETQRNKGNFPGRFSGRQFSNSRSEMNVSTLELGDSALYLCASSLEGYGYTFGSGTRLTVV.

The chain's CDR3 is CASSQELAGGQQETQYF. CDR3 DNA sequence: TGCGCCAGCAGCCAAGAGTTGGCGGGGGGCCAACAAGAGACCCAGTACTTC. The V gene is TRBV4-1, the J gene TRBJ2-5; 8 bases line up with TRBD2. The trim removed 0 bases at V and 2 bases at J, leaving 8 bases unmatched. Germline CDR1 is MGHRA and CDR2 is YSYEKL. The CDR3 runs 17 residues.

The chain recombines TRBV6-2 or TRBV6-3 with TRBJ2-7, with 10 bases lining up with TRBD1. J gave up 5 bases and V 4 bases, and 11 bases lay outside the gene matches. The germline CDR1 and CDR2 sequences are MNHEY and SVGEGT. The CDR3 extends over 16 amino acids. The CDR3 is CASSWDPGTGAHEQYF. Here the CDR3 DNA reads TGTGCCAGCAGTTGGGATCCCGGGACAGGGGCCCACGAGCAGTACTTC.